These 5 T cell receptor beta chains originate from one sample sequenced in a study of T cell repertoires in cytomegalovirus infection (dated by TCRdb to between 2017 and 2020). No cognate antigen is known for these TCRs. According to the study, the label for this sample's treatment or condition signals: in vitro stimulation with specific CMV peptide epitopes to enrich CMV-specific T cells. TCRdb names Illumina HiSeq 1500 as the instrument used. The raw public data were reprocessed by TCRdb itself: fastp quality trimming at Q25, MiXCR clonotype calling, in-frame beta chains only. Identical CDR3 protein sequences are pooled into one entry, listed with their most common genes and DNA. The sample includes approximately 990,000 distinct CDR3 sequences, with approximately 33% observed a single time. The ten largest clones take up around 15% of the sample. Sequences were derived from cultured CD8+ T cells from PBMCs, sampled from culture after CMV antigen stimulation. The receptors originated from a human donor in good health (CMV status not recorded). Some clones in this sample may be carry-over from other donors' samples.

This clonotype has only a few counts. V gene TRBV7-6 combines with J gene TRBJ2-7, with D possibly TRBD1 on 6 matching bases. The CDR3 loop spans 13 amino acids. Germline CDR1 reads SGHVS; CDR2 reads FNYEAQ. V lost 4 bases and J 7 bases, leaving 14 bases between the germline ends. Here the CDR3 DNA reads TGTGCCAGCAGCTCCCGGGCCGACAGGGAGCAGTACTTC. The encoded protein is CASSSRADREQYF.

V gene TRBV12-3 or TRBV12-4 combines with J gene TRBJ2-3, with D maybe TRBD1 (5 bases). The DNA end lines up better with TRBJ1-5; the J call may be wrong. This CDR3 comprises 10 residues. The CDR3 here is CATERGVQHF. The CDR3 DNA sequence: TGTGCCACCGAGCGGGGGGTGCAGCATTTT.

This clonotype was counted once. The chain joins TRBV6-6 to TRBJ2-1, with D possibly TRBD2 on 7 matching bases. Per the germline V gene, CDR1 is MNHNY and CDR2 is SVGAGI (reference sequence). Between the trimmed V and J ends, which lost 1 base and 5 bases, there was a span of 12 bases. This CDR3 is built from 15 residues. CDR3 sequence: CASSYYGGHNNEQFF. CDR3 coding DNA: TGTGCCAGCAGTTACTACGGGGGGCACAACAATGAGCAGTTCTTC.

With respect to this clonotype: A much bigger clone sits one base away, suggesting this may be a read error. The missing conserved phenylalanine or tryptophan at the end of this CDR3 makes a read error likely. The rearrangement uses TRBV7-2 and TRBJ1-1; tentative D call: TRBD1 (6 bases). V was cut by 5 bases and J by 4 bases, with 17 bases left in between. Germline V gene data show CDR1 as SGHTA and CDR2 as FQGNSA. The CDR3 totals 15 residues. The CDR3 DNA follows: TGTGCCAGCAGCAGCCGACAGGAGTTGGGCACTGAAGCTTTCCTT. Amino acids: CASSSRQELGTEAFL.

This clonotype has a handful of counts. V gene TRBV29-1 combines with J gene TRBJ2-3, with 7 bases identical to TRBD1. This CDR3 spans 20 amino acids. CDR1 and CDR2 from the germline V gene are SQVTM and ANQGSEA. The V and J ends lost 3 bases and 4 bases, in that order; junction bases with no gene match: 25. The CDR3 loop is CSVERKSGRGLSPVADTQYF. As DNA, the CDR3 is TGCAGCGTTGAGCGTAAAAGTGGCAGGGGGTTGAGCCCGGTTGCAGATACGCAGTATTTT.